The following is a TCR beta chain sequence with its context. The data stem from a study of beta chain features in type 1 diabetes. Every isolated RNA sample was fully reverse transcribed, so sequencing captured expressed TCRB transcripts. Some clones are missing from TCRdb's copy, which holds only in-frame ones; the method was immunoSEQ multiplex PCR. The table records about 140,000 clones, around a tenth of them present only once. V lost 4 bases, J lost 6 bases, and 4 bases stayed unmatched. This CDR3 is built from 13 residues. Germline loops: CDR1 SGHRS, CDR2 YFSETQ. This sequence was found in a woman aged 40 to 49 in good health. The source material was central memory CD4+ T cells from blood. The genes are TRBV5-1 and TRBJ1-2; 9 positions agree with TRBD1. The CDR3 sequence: CASSTGTGNGYTF. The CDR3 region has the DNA TGCGCCAGCAGCACAGGGACAGGGAATGGCTACACCTTC.